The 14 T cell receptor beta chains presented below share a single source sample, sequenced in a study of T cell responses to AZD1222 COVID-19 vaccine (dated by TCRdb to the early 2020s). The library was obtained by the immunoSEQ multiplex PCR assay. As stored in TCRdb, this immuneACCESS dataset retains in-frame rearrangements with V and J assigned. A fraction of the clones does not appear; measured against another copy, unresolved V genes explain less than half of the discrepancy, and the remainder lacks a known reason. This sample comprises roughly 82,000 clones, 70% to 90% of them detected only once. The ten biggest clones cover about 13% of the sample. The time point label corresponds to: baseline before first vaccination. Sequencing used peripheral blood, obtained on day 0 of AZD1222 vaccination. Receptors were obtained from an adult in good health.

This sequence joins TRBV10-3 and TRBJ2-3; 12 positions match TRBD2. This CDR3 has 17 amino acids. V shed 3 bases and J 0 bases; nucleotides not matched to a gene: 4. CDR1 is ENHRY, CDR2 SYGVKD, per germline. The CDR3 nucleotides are TGTGCCATCAGTGAACCGGGACTAGCGGGTAGCACAGATACGCAGTATTTT. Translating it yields CAISEPGLAGSTDTQYF.

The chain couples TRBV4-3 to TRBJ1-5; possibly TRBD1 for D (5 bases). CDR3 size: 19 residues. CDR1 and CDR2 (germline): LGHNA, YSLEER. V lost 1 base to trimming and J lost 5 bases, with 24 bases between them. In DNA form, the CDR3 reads TGCGCCAGCAGCCAAGTCTGGCCGAGCGGGTCTCAGGGAGATCAGCCCCAGCATTTT. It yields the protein CASSQVWPSGSQGDQPQHF.

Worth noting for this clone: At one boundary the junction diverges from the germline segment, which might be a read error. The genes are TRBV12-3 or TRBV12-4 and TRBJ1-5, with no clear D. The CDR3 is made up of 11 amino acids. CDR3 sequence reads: CASSLGAALDF. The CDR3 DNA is TGTGCCAGCAGTTTAGGGGCAGCCCTGGATTTT.

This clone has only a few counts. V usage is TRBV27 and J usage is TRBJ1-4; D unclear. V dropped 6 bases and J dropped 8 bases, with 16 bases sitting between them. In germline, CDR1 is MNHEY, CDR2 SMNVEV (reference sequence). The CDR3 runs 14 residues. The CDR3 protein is CASRQYNDGEKLFF. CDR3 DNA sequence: TGTGCCAGCAGACAATACAACGACGGGGAAAAACTGTTTTTT.

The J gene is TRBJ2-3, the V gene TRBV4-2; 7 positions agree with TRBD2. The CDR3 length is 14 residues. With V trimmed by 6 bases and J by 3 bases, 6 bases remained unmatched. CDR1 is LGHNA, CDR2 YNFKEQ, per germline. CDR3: CASSVGGRTDTQYF. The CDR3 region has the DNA TGTGCCAGCAGTGTCGGGGGGAGGACAGATACGCAGTATTTT.

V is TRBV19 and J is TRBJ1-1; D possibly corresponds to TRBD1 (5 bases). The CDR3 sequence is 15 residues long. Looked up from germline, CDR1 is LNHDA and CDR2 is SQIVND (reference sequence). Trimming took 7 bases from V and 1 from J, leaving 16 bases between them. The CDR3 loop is CASTRAGGRNTEAFF. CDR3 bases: TGTGCCAGTACCCGGGCTGGGGGGAGGAACACTGAAGCTTTCTTT.

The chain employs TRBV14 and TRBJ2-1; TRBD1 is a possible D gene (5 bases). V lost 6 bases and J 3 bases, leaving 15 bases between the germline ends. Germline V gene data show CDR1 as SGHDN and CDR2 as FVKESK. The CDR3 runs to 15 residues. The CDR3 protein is CASSTRRVHYNEQFF. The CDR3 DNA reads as TGTGCCAGCAGTACCCGCAGGGTCCACTACAATGAGCAGTTCTTC.

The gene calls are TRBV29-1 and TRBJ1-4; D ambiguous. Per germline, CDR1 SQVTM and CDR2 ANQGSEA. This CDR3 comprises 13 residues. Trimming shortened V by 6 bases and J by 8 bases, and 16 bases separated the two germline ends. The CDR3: CSVVSSPQEKLFF. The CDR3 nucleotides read TGCAGCGTCGTTTCGTCTCCCCAGGAAAAACTGTTTTTT.

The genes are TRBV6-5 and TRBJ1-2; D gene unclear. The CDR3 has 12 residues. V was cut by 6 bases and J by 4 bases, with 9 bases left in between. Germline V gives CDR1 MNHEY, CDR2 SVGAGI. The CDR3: CASRIRGYGYTF. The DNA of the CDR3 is TGTGCCAGCAGAATTCGGGGCTATGGCTACACCTTC.

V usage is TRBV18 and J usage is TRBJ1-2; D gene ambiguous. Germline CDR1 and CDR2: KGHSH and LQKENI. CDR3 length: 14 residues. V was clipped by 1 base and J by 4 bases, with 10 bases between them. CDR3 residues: CASSPRQDVYGYTF. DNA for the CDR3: TGTGCCAGCTCACCACGCCAGGATGTCTATGGCTACACCTTC.

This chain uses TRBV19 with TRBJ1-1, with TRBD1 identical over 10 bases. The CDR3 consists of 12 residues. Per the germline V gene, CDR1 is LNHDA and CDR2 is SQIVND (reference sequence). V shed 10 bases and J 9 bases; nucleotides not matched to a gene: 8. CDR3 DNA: TGTGCCATAGGGACAGGGGCTTACCAAGCTTTCTTT. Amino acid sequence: CAIGTGAYQAFF.

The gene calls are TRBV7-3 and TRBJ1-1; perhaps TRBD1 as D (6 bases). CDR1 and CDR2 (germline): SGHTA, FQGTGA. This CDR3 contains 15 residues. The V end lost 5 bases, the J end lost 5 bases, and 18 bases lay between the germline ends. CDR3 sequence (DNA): TGTGCCAGCAGCAACCTGGGGGAGGGGGTAACTGAAGCTTTCTTT. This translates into CASSNLGEGVTEAFF.

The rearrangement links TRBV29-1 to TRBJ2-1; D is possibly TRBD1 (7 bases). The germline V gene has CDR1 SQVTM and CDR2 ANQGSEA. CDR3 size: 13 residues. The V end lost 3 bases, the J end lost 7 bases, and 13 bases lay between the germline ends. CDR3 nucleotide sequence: TGCAGCGTTGAGGCAGGGGGGATTAATGAGCAGTTCTTC. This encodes CSVEAGGINEQFF.

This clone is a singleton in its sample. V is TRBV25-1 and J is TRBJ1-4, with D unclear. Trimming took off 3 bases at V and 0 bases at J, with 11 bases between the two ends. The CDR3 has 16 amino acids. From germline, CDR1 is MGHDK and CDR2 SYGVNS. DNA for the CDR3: TGTGCCAGCAGTGACCCTGGCCCTGCAACTAATGAAAAACTGTTTTTT. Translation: CASSDPGPATNEKLFF.